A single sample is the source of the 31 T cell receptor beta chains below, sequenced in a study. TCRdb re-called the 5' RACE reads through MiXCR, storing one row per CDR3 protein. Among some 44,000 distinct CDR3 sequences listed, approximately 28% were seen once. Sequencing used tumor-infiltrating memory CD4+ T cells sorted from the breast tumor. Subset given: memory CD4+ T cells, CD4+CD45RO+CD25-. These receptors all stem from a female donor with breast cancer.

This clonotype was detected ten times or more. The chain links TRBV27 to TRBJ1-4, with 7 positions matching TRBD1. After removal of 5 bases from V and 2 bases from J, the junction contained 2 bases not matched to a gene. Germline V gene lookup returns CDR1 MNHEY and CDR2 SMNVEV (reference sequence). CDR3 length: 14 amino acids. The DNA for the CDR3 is TGTGCCAGCAGTCCCAGGGGGACTAATGAAAAACTGTTTTTT. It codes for CASSPRGTNEKLFF.

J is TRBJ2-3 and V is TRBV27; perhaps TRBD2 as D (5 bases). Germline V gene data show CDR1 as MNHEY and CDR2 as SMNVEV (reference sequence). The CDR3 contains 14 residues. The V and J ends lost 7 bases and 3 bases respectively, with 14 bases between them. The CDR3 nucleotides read TGTGCCAGCACCCGGGATCAGAGGACAGATACGCAGTATTTT. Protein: CASTRDQRTDTQYF.

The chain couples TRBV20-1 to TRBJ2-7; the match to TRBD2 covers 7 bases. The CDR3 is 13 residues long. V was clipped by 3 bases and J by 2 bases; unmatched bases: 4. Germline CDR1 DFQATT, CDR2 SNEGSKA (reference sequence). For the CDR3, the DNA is TGCAGTGCTAGGGAAGCGGGGACCTACGAGCAGTACTTC. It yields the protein CSAREAGTYEQYF.

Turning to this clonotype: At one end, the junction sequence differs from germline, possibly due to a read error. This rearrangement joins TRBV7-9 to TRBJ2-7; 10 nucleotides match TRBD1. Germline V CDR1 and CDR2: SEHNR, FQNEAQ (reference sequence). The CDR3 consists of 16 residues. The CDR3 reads CAGSSTGWDRGYEQYF. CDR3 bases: TGTGCCGGCAGCTCGACCGGCTGGGACAGGGGATACGAGCAGTACTTC.

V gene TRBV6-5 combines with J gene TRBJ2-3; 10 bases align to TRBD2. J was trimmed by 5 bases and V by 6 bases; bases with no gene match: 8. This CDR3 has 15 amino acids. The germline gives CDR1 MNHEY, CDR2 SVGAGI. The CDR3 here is CASRASGGARDTQYF. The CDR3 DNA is TGTGCCAGCAGGGCAAGCGGGGGGGCCCGAGATACGCAGTATTTT.

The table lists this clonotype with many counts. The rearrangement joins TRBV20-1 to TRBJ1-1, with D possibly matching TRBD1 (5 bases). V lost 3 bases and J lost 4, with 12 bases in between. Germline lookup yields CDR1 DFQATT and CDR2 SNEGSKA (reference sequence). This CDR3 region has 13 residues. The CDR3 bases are TGCAGTGCTAGTGTGGGGGTTTCCACTGAAGCTTTCTTT. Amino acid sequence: CSASVGVSTEAFF.

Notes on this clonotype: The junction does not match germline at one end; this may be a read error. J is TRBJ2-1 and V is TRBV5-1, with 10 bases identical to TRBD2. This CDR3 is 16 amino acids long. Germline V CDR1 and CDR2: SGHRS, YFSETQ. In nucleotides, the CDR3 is TGCGCCAGCAGCTTGGAGCTAGCGGGAGTGTTTAATGAGCAGTCCTTC. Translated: CASSLELAGVFNEQSF. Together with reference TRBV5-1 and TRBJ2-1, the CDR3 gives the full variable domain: KAGVTQTPRYLIKTRGQQVTLSCSPISGHRSVSWYQQTPGQGLQFLFEYFSETQRNKGNFPGRFSGRQFSNSRSEMNVSTLELGDSALYLCASSLELAGVFNEQSFGPGTRLTVL.

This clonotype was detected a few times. The CDR3 region is CASSLSISGHEQYF. Written as DNA, the CDR3 is TGCGCCAGCAGCTTGAGCATCTCCGGCCACGAGCAGTACTTC. V and J are TRBV5-1 and TRBJ2-7, with D unclear. This CDR3 comprises 14 residues. V lost 1 base and J lost 5, with 13 bases in between. Germline CDR1 is SGHRS and CDR2 is YFSETQ.

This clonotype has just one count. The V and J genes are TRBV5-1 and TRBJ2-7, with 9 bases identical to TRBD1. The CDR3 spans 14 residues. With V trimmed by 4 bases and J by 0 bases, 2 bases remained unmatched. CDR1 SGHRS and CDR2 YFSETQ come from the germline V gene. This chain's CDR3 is CASSKTGGSYEQYF. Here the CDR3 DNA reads TGCGCCAGCAGCAAGACAGGGGGCTCCTACGAGCAGTACTTC. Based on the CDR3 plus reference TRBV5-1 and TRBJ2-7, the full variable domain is KAGVTQTPRYLIKTRGQQVTLSCSPISGHRSVSWYQQTPGQGLQFLFEYFSETQRNKGNFPGRFSGRQFSNSRSEMNVSTLELGDSALYLCASSKTGGSYEQYFGPGTRLTVT.

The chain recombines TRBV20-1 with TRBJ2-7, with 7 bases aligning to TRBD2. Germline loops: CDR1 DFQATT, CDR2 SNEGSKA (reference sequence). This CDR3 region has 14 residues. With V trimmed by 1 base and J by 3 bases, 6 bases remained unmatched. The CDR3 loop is CSARGRLAHYEQYF. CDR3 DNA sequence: TGCAGTGCTAGAGGCCGACTAGCCCACTACGAGCAGTACTTC.

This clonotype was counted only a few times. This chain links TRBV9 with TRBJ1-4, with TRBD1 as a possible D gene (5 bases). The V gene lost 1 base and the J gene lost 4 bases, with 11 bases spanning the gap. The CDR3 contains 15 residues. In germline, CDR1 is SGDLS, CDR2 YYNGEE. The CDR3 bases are TGTGCCAGCAGCGTATCCGGACACCTTAATGAAAAACTGTTTTTT. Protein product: CASSVSGHLNEKLFF.

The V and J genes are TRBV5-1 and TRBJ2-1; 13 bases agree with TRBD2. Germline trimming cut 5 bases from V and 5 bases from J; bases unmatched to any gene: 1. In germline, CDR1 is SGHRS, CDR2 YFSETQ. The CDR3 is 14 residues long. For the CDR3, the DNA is TGCGCCAGCAGGACTAGCGGGAGGAACAATGAGCAGTTCTTC. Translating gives CASRTSGRNNEQFF.

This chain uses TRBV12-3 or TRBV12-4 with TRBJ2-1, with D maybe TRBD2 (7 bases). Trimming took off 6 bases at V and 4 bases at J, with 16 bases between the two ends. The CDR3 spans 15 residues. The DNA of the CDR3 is TGTGCCAGCAGGAAGATAGGGGGGGGATACAATGAGCAGTTCTTC. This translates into CASRKIGGGYNEQFF.

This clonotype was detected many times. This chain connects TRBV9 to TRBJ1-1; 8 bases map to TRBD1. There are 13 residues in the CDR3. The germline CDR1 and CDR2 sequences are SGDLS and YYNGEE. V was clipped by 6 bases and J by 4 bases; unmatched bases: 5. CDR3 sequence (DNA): TGTGCCAGCACGGGAACAGGGGGCACTGAAGCTTTCTTT. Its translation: CASTGTGGTEAFF.

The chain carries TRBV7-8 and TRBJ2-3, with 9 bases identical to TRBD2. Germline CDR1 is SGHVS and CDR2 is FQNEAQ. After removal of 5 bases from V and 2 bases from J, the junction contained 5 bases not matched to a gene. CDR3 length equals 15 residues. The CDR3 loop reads CASSQWTSATDTQYF. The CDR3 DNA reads TGTGCCAGCAGCCAGTGGACTAGCGCCACAGATACGCAGTATTTT.

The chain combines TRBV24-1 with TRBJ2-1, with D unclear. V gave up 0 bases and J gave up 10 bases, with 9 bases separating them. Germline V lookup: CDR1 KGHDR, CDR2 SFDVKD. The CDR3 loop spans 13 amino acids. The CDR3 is CATSDLSNWEQFF. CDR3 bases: TGTGCCACCAGTGATTTGTCTAATTGGGAGCAGTTCTTC.

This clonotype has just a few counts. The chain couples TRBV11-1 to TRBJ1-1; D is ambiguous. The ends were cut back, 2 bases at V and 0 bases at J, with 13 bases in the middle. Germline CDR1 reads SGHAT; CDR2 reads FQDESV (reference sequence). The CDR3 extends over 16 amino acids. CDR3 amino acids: CASSLKEGRLNTEAFF. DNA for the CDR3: TGTGCCAGCAGCTTAAAGGAAGGTCGGCTGAACACTGAAGCTTTCTTT. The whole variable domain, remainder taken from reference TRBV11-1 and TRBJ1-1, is EAEVAQSPRYKITEKSQAVAFWCDPISGHATLYWYRQILGQGPELLVQFQDESVVDDSQLPKDRFSAERLKGVDSTLKIQPAELGDSAMYLCASSLKEGRLNTEAFFGQGTRLTVV.

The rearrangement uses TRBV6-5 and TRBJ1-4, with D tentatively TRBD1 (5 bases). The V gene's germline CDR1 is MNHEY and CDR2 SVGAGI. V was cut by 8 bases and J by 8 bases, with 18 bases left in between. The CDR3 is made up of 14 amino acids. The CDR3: CASAFRRDIEKLFF. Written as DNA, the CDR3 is TGTGCCAGCGCCTTCCGCAGGGATATAGAAAAACTGTTTTTT.

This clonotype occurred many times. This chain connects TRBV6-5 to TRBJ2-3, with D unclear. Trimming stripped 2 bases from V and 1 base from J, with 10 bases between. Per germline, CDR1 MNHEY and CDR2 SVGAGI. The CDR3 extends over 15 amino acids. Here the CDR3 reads CASSYDSLGTDTQYF. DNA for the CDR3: TGTGCCAGCAGTTACGACTCCCTGGGCACAGATACGCAGTATTTT.

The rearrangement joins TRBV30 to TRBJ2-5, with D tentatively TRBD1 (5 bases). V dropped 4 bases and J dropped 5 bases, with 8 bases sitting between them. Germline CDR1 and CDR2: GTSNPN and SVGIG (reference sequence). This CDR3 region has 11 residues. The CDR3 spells CAWTGKETQYF. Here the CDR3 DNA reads TGTGCCTGGACAGGGAAGGAGACCCAGTACTTC.

The CDR3 loop reads CASSLGGTSSYNEQFF. In DNA form, the CDR3 reads TGTGCCAGCAGCTTAGGTGGGACCAGCTCCTACAATGAGCAGTTCTTC. The V and J genes are TRBV7-3 and TRBJ2-1; either TRBD1 or TRBD2 may supply D (5 bases each). Germline lookup yields CDR1 SGHTA and CDR2 FQGTGA. Deletions cut 2 bases from V and 0 bases from J, with 11 bases between. CDR3 length: 16 residues.

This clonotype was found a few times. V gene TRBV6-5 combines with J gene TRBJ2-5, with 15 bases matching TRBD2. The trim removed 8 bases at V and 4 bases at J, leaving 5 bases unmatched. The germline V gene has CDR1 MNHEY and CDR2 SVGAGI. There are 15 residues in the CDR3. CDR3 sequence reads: CASGRTSGRAETQYF. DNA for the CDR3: TGTGCCAGCGGACGGACTAGCGGGAGGGCAGAGACCCAGTACTTC.

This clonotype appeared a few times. CDR3 in DNA: TGTGCCAGAAGCGGGGGGGCCTACAATGAGCAGTTCTTC. Its protein product is CARSGGAYNEQFF. The chain couples TRBV2 to TRBJ2-1, with 10 positions matching TRBD2. The V and J ends lost 9 bases and 2 bases, in that order; junction bases with no gene match: 1. The germline V gene encodes CDR1 SNHLY and CDR2 FYNNEI. The CDR3 is made up of 13 amino acids. Drawing the rest from reference TRBV2 and TRBJ2-1, the complete variable domain is EPEVTQTPSHQVTQMGQEVILRCVPISNHLYFYWYRQILGQKVEFLVSFYNNEISEKSEIFDDQFSVERPDGSNFTLKIRSTKLEDSAMYFCARSGGAYNEQFFGPGTRLTVL.

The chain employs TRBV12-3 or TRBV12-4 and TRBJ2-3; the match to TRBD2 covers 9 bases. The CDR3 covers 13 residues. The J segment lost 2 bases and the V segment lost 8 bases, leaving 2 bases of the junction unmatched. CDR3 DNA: TGTGCCAGCTCTAGCGGGATCACAGATACGCAGTATTTT. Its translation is CASSSGITDTQYF.

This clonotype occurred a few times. CDR3 protein: CASSAPSGTQLAKNIQYF. The DNA for the CDR3 is TGTGCCAGCAGCGCGCCCTCCGGGACGCAGCTAGCCAAAAACATTCAGTACTTC. This sequence joins TRBV7-9 and TRBJ2-4; D is perhaps TRBD1 or TRBD2 (5 bases each). V lost 5 bases to trimming and J lost 0 bases, with 20 bases between them. Germline CDR1 SEHNR, CDR2 FQNEAQ (reference sequence). CDR3 length equals 18 residues.

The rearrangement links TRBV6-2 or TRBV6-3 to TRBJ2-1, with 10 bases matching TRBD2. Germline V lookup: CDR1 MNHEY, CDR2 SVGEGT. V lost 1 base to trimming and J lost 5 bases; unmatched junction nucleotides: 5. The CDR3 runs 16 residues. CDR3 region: CASSYFASGGNNEQFF. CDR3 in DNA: TGTGCCAGCAGTTACTTCGCTAGCGGGGGCAACAATGAGCAGTTCTTC.

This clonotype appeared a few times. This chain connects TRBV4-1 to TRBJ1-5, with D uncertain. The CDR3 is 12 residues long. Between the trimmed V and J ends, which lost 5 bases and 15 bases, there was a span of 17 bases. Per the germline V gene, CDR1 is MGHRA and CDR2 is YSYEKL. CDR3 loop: CASSDETGKRHF. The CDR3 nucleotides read TGCGCCAGCAGCGATGAAACCGGGAAAAGGCATTTT.

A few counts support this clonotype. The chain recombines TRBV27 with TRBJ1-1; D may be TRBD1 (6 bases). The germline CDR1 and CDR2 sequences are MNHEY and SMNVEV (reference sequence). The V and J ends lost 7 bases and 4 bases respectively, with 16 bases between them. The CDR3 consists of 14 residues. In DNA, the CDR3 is TGTGCCAGCAAAGCAGGGGAGGGGATCACTGAAGCTTTCTTT. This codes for CASKAGEGITEAFF.

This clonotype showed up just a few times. The CDR3 loop is CASSQDSLGSSYNEQFF. The CDR3 coding sequence is TGTGCCAGCAGCCAGGACAGTTTGGGGAGCTCCTACAATGAGCAGTTCTTC. The chain carries TRBV5-4 and TRBJ2-1; D may be TRBD1 (6 bases). V was clipped by 4 bases and J by 0 bases, with 17 bases between them. The CDR3 length is 17 residues. Per the germline V gene, CDR1 is SGHNT and CDR2 is YYREEE (reference sequence).

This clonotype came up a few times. The CDR3 reads CASSLRDYQETQYF. The CDR3 DNA reads as TGTGCCAGCAGCTTAAGGGACTACCAAGAGACCCAGTACTTC. The rearrangement links TRBV11-2 to TRBJ2-5; a possible D gene is TRBD2 (6 bases). The V and J ends lost 2 bases and 0 bases respectively, with 7 bases between them. This CDR3 spans 14 amino acids. The germline V gene encodes CDR1 SGHAT and CDR2 FQNNGV.

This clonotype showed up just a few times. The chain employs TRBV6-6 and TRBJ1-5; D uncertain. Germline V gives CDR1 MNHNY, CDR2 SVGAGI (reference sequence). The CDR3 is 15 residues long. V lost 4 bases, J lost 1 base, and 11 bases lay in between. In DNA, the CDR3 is TGTGCCAGCAGTTCCCCAGAAAGGAGCAATCAGCCCCAGCATTTT. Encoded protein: CASSSPERSNQPQHF.